This T cell receptor (beta chain) stems from a study of blood T cells in healthy people across ages. About the study: The capture of about one barcoded beta molecule per two T cells was achieved by template switching.

For the second PCR, which ran for about 7 to 11 cycles, a sample-barcoded 5' primer and a J-beta primer mix were used. Sequencing yielded, for each sample, at least 2.5 million paired-end reads carrying CDR3. TCRdb redid the calling of the 5' RACE reads with MiXCR, one entry per CDR3 protein. The data show about 900,000 distinct CDR3 sequences, with 45% to 50% seen just once and 13% held by the top ten. The V and J ends lost 10 bases and 3 bases respectively, with 19 bases between them. Germline CDR1 reads MNHNS; CDR2 reads SASEGT. The CDR3 is 14 amino acids. To note about this clonotype: The antigen is not known.

Findings and limits, study-wide: Diversity was estimated from one million T cells, and these estimates were considered underestimates.

V usage is TRBV6-1 and J usage is TRBJ2-7; D ambiguous. Material for sequencing was blood. The TCR originated in a man aged 25 to 40 in good health. CDR3 DNA sequence: TGTGCCATCATTGGATCCACCGCTCTCTACGAGCAGTACTTC. Protein product: CAIIGSTALYEQYF.